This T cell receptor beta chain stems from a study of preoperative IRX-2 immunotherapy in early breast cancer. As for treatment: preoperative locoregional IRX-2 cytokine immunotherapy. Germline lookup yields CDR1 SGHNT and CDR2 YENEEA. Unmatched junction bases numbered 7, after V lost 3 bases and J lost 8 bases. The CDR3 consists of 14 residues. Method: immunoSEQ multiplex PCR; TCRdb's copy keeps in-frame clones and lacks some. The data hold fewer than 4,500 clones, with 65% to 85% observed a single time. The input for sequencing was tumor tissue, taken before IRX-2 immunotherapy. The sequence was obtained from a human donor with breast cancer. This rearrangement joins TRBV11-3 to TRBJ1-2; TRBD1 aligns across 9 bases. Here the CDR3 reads CASSLAGTGQGYTF. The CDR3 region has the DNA TGTGCCAGCAGCTTGGCCGGGACAGGGCAAGGCTACACCTTC.